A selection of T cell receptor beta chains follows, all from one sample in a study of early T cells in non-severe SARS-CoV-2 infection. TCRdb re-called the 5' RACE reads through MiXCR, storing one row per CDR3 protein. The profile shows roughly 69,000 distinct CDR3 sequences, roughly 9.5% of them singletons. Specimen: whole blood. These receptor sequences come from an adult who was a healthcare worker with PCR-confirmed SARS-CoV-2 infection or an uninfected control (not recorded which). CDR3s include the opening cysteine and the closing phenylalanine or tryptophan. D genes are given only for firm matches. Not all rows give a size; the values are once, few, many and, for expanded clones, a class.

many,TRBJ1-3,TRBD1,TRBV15,TGTGCCACCAGCAGAGTAAGGGACAGTGGAAACACCATATATTTT,CATSRVRDSGNTIYF
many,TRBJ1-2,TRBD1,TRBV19,TGTGCCAGTAGTATGGACAGGAACTATGGCTACACCTTC,CASSMDRNYGYTF
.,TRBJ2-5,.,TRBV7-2,TGTGCCAGCAGCTTAGCGGGAACACGGGAGACCCAGTACTTC,CASSLAGTRETQYF
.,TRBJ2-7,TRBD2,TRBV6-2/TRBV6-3,TGTGCCAGCAGTGATAGAGGGACTAGCGGGGCCTACGAGCAGTACTTC,CASSDRGTSGAYEQYF
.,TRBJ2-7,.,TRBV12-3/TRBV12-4,TGTGCCAGCAGGAGTAGGGATAGTCCGGCCGAGCAGTACTTC,CASRSRDSPAEQYF
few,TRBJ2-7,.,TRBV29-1,TGCAGCGTTATCCCGGGGTCCAGCTCCTACGAGCAGTACTTC,CSVIPGSSSYEQYF
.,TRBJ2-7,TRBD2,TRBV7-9,TGTGCCAGCAGCTTACTAGCGGGAGGGCAGTACTTC,CASSLLAGGQYF
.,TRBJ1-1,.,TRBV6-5,TGTGCCAGCAGTTACTCGGATGTGAGGAGCCCGAGGCTCTTT,CASSYSDVRSPRLF
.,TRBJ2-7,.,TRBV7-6,TGTGCCAGCAGCTTAGGTGGTGACTACGAGCAGTACTTC,CASSLGGDYEQYF
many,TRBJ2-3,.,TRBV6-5,TGTGCCAGCAGTTACTCGAGATACAGGGCTAGCACAGATACGCAGTATTTT,CASSYSRYRASTDTQYF
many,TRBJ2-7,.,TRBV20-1,TGCAGTGCAACCGAGGTGACATCCTCCTACGAGCAGTACTTC,CSATEVTSSYEQYF
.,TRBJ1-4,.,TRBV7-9,TGTGCCAGCAGCTTACTCGGGGAGACCGGAGAAAAACTGTTTTTT,CASSLLGETGEKLFF
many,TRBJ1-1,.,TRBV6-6,TGTGCCAGCAGTCGAGTGTCCACTGAAGCTTTCTTT,CASSRVSTEAFF
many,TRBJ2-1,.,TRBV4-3,TGCGCCAGCAGCCTTCTGGGGAACGGCGGGGCCTACAATGAGCAGTTCTTC,CASSLLGNGGAYNEQFF
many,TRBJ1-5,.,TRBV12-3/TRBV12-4,TGTGCCAGCAGTACCCAGGGAGGCGGACAGCCCCAGCATTTT,CASSTQGGGQPQHF
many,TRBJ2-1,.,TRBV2,TGTGCCAGCAGTGAAGGTGAATACAATGAGCAGTTCTTC,CASSEGEYNEQFF